The 2 T cell receptor beta chains listed next were all sequenced from one sample in a study of T cells in Graves' hyperthyroidism and ophthalmopathy. Using RNA transcripts as the source, TCR beta CDR3 regions were amplified. HTBI primers drove first-round RT-PCR of the TCR CDR3. From the multiplex PCR reads, TCRdb called clonotypes with MiXCR, one entry per CDR3 protein. The repertoire holds roughly 99,000 distinct CDR3 sequences, with roughly 15% as singletons. Sample: blood. The receptor source for this set is a woman in her fifties or sixties with Graves' hyperthyroidism.

V usage is TRBV20-1 and J usage is TRBJ1-1, with 7 bases fitting TRBD1. The CDR3 runs 12 residues. Germline V lookup: CDR1 DFQATT, CDR2 SNEGSKA (reference sequence). V was clipped by 3 bases and J by 5 bases; unmatched bases: 3. The CDR3 spells CSARRGRTEAFF. CDR3 bases: TGCAGTGCTAGGAGGGGGCGAACTGAAGCTTTCTTT.

This clonotype has at least ten counts. The genes are TRBV27 and TRBJ2-3, with D uncertain. Germline loops: CDR1 MNHEY, CDR2 SMNVEV (reference sequence). The V and J ends lost 1 base and 0 bases respectively, with 17 bases between them. The CDR3 has 18 residues. This CDR3 is CASSLFGFGRFSTDTQYF. In DNA form, the CDR3 reads TGTGCCAGCAGTTTATTCGGTTTCGGACGCTTTAGCACAGATACGCAGTATTTT.